Presented here are 13 T cell receptor beta chains from one specimen sequenced in a study of early T cells in non-severe SARS-CoV-2 infection. TCRdb re-derived calls from the 5' RACE reads in MiXCR, one entry per CDR3 protein. The sample includes approximately 35,000 distinct CDR3 sequences, approximately 5.4% of them seen just once. Source material: whole blood. Source of these receptors: an adult who was a healthcare worker with PCR-confirmed SARS-CoV-2 infection or an uninfected control (not recorded which).

This clonotype was counted ten times or more. The chain combines TRBV7-9 with TRBJ2-3; no firm D call. V was clipped by 2 bases and J by 0 bases, with 12 bases between them. The CDR3 loop spans 16 amino acids. Germline assignment: CDR1 SEHNR and CDR2 FQNEAQ (reference sequence). The CDR3 bases are TGTGCCAGCAGCTTATCCGTTCCGGCTAGCACAGATACGCAGTATTTT. As protein: CASSLSVPASTDTQYF.

This clonotype was counted ten times or more. One end of the junction fails to match germline, which may point to a read error. V gene TRBV12-3 or TRBV12-4 combines with J gene TRBJ1-1; D is possibly TRBD1 (5 bases). CDR3 size: 9 residues. The CDR3 DNA reads as TGTGCCAGCACCCGCCGGGGCCCATTT. Its protein product is CASTRRGPF.

This clonotype was detected many times. The chain recombines TRBV12-3 or TRBV12-4 with TRBJ1-1, with TRBD1 matching 7 bases. CDR3 length: 14 residues. V shed 6 bases, J shed 5 bases, and the junction held 9 bases outside the gene matches. The CDR3 nucleotides are TGTGCCAGCAGCAAGACAGGGTTTAGGACTGAAGCTTTCTTT. It codes for CASSKTGFRTEAFF.

This clonotype was seen repeatedly, ten times or more. The J gene is TRBJ1-2, the V gene TRBV2; D gene unclear. This CDR3 has 10 residues. The germline V gene encodes CDR1 SNHLY and CDR2 FYNNEI. The germline V and J ends were trimmed by 6 bases and 8 bases, with 7 bases remaining between them. This CDR3 is CASRLWGYTF. For the CDR3, the DNA is TGTGCCAGCAGGTTGTGGGGCTACACCTTC.

The table lists this clonotype with many counts. The rearrangement joins TRBV5-6 to TRBJ1-1; 8 bases are a match to TRBD1. The CDR3 sequence is 16 residues long. Germline CDR1 reads SGHDT; CDR2 reads YYEEEE. With 0 bases clipped from V and 5 bases from J, the junction kept 9 bases outside the gene matches. The DNA of the CDR3 is TGTGCCAGCAGCTTGGTAGGACAGGGCCAACAGACTGAAGCTTTCTTT. Translated: CASSLVGQGQQTEAFF.

The sample holds many counts of this clonotype. V is TRBV6-1 and J is TRBJ1-1; D is uncertain. CDR3 length equals 13 residues. With 2 bases removed from V and 6 bases from J, the gap between germline ends came to 10 bases. Germline CDR1 MNHNS, CDR2 SASEGT. CDR3 in amino acids: CASSEPWPAEAFF. The CDR3 DNA is TGTGCCAGCAGTGAACCATGGCCCGCTGAAGCTTTCTTT.

The CDR3, as DNA: TGTGCCAGCTCACCCGTACTAGCGGGGGGCAAAGATACGCAGTATTTT. This codes for CASSPVLAGGKDTQYF. The chain carries TRBV18 and TRBJ2-3; 12 bases line up with TRBD2. Trimming at V came to 3 bases and at J to 5 bases, leaving 6 bases not matched to a gene. The CDR3 is 16 residues long. Germline CDR1 is KGHSH and CDR2 is LQKENI.

A few counts support this clonotype. CDR3 sequence (DNA): TGTGCCAGCAGACCATCGGACAGGGGGAACACTGAAGCTTTCTTT. It is translated as CASRPSDRGNTEAFF. This sequence joins TRBV6-1 and TRBJ1-1; 9 bases are a match to TRBD1. The junction had 6 bases not matched to a gene; V was cut back by 6 bases and J by 1 base. CDR1 is MNHNS and CDR2 is SASEGT in the germline V gene. There are 15 residues in the CDR3.

The chain uses TRBV30 and TRBJ2-3; TRBD1 agrees at 9 bases. CDR3 length: 15 residues. V shed 0 bases and J 6 bases; nucleotides not matched to a gene: 7. Looked up from germline, CDR1 is GTSNPN and CDR2 is SVGIG (reference sequence). CDR3 sequence: CAWSVQQGAYDTQYF. CDR3 bases: TGTGCCTGGAGTGTACAACAGGGGGCCTACGATACGCAGTATTTT.

The chain joins TRBV11-3 to TRBJ2-2; D is perhaps TRBD2 (5 bases). Germline V gene lookup returns CDR1 SGHNT and CDR2 YENEEA. This CDR3 has 12 residues. V was pared by 9 bases and J by 1 base, with 6 bases between. The chain's CDR3 is CASGLNTGELFF. The CDR3 DNA follows: TGTGCCAGTGGACTGAACACCGGGGAGCTGTTTTTT.

This clonotype appeared many times. CDR3 residues: CASSPFDRGGNQPQHF. CDR3 sequence (DNA): TGTGCCAGCAGTCCTTTTGACAGGGGAGGCAATCAGCCCCAGCATTTT. The rearrangement joins TRBV12-3 or TRBV12-4 to TRBJ1-5, with TRBD1 identical over 8 bases. Trimming cost V 5 bases and J 2 bases; bases outside gene matches: 8. The length of the CDR3 is 16 residues.

This clonotype was counted ten times or more. The chain joins TRBV13 to TRBJ1-3, with D tentatively TRBD1 (5 bases). Trimming shortened V by 8 bases and J by 2 bases, and 16 bases separated the two germline ends. The CDR3 is 15 residues long. Germline loops: CDR1 PRHDT, CDR2 FYEKMQ (reference sequence). The chain's CDR3 is CASGARGGTGNTIYF. For the CDR3, the DNA is TGTGCCAGCGGCGCAAGGGGTGGAACTGGAAACACCATATATTTT.

With respect to this clonotype: A read error may explain this, as a much larger clone is one base away. The chain is built from TRBV7-6 and TRBJ2-1; 12 bases agree with TRBD2. The CDR3 totals 17 residues. Trimming at V came to 5 bases and at J to 4 bases, leaving 9 bases not matched to a gene. Germline CDR1 and CDR2: SGHVS and FNYEAQ. The CDR3 coding sequence is TGTGCCAGCAGCCCACGACCGACTAGCGGGAGATACAATGAGCAGTTCTTC. Its translation is CASSPRPTSGRYNEQFF.